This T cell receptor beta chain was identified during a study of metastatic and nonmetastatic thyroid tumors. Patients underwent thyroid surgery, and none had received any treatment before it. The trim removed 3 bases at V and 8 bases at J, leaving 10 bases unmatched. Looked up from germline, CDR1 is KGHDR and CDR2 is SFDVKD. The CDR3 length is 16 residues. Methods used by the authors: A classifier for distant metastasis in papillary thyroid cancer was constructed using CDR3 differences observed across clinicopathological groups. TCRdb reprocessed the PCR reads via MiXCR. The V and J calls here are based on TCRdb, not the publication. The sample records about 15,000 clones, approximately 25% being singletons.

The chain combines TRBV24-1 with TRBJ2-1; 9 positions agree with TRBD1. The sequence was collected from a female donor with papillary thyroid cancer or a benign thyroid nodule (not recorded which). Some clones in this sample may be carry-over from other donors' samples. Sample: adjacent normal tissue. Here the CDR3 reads CATSDGDREVRDEQFF. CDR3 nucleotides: TGTGCCACCAGTGATGGGGACAGGGAAGTAAGGGATGAGCAGTTCTTC.